These 21 T cell receptor beta chains were sequenced from one sample in a study of post-analysis software for immune sequencing data. Study outcomes and limitations: The study found TRBV5-6, TRBV5-1 and TRBV20-1 among roughly 5 TRBV segments more frequent in patients than controls.

Each TCR beta cDNA library carried unique molecular identifiers. TCRdb redid the calling of the PCR reads with MiXCR, one entry per CDR3 protein. There are around 180,000 distinct CDR3 sequences in the sample; approximately 31% occur only once, and about 1.4% lies in the top ten. No cognate antigen is known for these TCRs. The sequencing sample was made of blood. The source is a girl aged 10-17 years with multiple sclerosis.

This clonotype showed up many times. In DNA form, the CDR3 reads TGCGCCAGCAGCTCATCCGGGACTAGTCTCCCCAATGAGCAGTTCTTC. It codes for CASSSSGTSLPNEQFF. This chain uses TRBV4-1 with TRBJ2-1, with 8 nucleotides matching TRBD2. CDR3 length: 16 amino acids. The ends lost 5 bases at V and 6 bases at J; junction bases unmatched: 12. Germline assignment: CDR1 MGHRA and CDR2 YSYEKL.

In this sample, this clonotype turned up many times. This chain joins TRBV12-3 or TRBV12-4 and TRBJ2-1; 9 bases line up with TRBD2. This CDR3 spans 16 amino acids. V shed 5 bases, J shed 3 bases, and the junction held 8 bases outside the gene matches. The CDR3 reads CASSTLAGVHYNEQFF. The CDR3 region has the DNA TGTGCCAGCAGTACCTTAGCGGGAGTCCACTACAATGAGCAGTTCTTC.

V is TRBV29-1 and J is TRBJ2-2; 8 nucleotides align to TRBD2. CDR1 is SQVTM and CDR2 is ANQGSEA in the germline V gene. The CDR3 loop spans 15 amino acids. Trimming removed 6 bases from V and 0 bases from J; junction bases left unmatched: 6. CDR3 in DNA: TGCAGCGTGGCGGGAGGCGGGACGAACACCGGGGAGCTGTTTTTT. It yields the protein CSVAGGGTNTGELFF.

Points on this clonotype: A single base separates this from a much larger clone, so it may be a read error. The V call is TRBV20-1, the J call TRBJ2-1; D perhaps matches TRBD2 (6 bases). This CDR3 spans 13 amino acids. CDR1 is DFQATT, CDR2 SNEGSKA, per germline (reference sequence). V shed 3 bases and J shed 6 bases, with 12 bases lying between them. The CDR3 reads CSASTSKLNEQFF. The CDR3 DNA sequence: TGCAGTGCTAGTACTAGCAAGCTCAATGAGCAGTTCTTC.

This clonotype was found many times. This rearrangement joins TRBV12-3 or TRBV12-4 to TRBJ2-6; possibly TRBD1 for D (6 bases). The length of the CDR3 is 16 residues. Deletions cut 6 bases from V and 0 bases from J, with 12 bases between. The CDR3 region has the DNA TGTGCCAGCAGCCCAAGGGGGAGCTCTGGGGCCAACGTCCTGACTTTC. It translates to CASSPRGSSGANVLTF.

The chain has TRBV9 and TRBJ2-3; 10 bases are shared with TRBD2. CDR3 length: 15 amino acids. Germline V lookup: CDR1 SGDLS, CDR2 YYNGEE. J lost 3 bases, V lost 3 bases, and 4 bases had no gene match. The CDR3 protein is CASSELAGRTDTQYF. DNA of the CDR3: TGTGCCAGCAGCGAACTAGCGGGAAGGACAGATACGCAGTATTTT.

This clonotype appeared many times. V gene TRBV20-1 combines with J gene TRBJ2-3; 11 bases map to TRBD2. Germline assignment: CDR1 DFQATT and CDR2 SNEGSKA (reference sequence). After removal of 6 bases from V and 3 bases from J, the junction contained 5 bases not matched to a gene. This CDR3 is built from 14 residues. CDR3 nucleotides: TGCAGTGCGGATACTAGCGGGAGAACAGATACGCAGTATTTT. Encoded protein: CSADTSGRTDTQYF.

This clonotype was counted a single time. The rearrangement uses TRBV12-3 or TRBV12-4 and TRBJ1-2; possibly TRBD1 for D (6 bases). V was clipped by 3 bases and J by 4 bases, with 12 bases between them. The CDR3 is 14 amino acids. CDR3: CASSFGQSVYGYTF. Written as DNA, the CDR3 is TGTGCCAGCAGTTTCGGACAGTCCGTCTATGGCTACACCTTC.

There are many counts of this clonotype. DNA for the CDR3: TGTGCCAGCAGTGCGACCGGGACAGGGTTGAATCAGCCCCAGCATTTT. This gives the protein CASSATGTGLNQPQHF. The chain joins TRBV27 to TRBJ1-5; 9 positions match TRBD1. Germline V gene data show CDR1 as MNHEY and CDR2 as SMNVEV (reference sequence). This CDR3 has 16 amino acids. V was clipped by 5 bases and J by 4 bases; unmatched bases: 9.

This clonotype was counted between two and nine times. The chain uses TRBV7-8 and TRBJ1-1; possibly TRBD1 for D (5 bases). This CDR3 region has 15 residues. From germline, CDR1 is SGHVS and CDR2 FQNEAQ. V dropped 1 base and J dropped 1 base, with 10 bases sitting between them. The chain's CDR3 is CASSLDRQGNTEAFF. The CDR3 DNA reads TGTGCCAGCAGCTTAGATCGGCAGGGGAACACTGAAGCTTTCTTT.

Regarding this clonotype: A much larger clonotype is one base distant, so this may be a read error. The J gene is TRBJ2-3, the V gene TRBV7-9, with D tentatively TRBD1 (6 bases). The CDR3 totals 16 residues. Per the germline V gene, CDR1 is SEHNR and CDR2 is FQNEAQ (reference sequence). Trimming cost V 4 bases and J 2 bases, with 16 bases left between them. The CDR3 DNA is TGTGCCAGCAGCTACGACTCCGGGACAAACACAGATACGCAGTATTTT. Translation: CASSYDSGTNTDTQYF.

The rearrangement uses TRBV6-1 and TRBJ2-1; D is unclear. This CDR3 spans 16 amino acids. Looked up from germline, CDR1 is MNHNS and CDR2 is SASEGT. V lost 2 bases and J 0 bases, leaving 11 bases between the germline ends. The CDR3, as DNA: TGTGCCAGCAGTGAAATTTCACCTGGCTCCTACAATGAGCAGTTCTTC. This sequence encodes CASSEISPGSYNEQFF.

The V gene is TRBV11-2, the J gene TRBJ1-2; TRBD1 matches 9 bases. The length of the CDR3 is 16 residues. The ends lost 3 bases at V and 8 bases at J; junction bases unmatched: 13. CDR1 and CDR2 (germline): SGHAT, FQNNGV. The CDR3 here is CASSFRPGQGGRGYTF. The DNA of the CDR3 is TGTGCCAGCAGCTTCCGGCCGGGACAGGGAGGACGGGGCTACACCTTC.

With respect to this clonotype: A much more abundant neighbour one base away suggests this may be a read error. This rearrangement joins TRBV2 to TRBJ1-5; tentatively, D is TRBD1 (6 bases). CDR3 size: 15 residues. Between the trimmed V and J ends, which lost 3 bases and 1 base, there was a span of 10 bases. CDR1 is SNHLY and CDR2 is FYNNEI in the germline V gene. The chain's CDR3 is CASSDPTGSNQPQHF. The CDR3 DNA follows: TGTGCCAGCAGTGATCCCACAGGGAGCAATCAGCCCCAGCATTTT.

This clonotype showed up many times. The chain recombines TRBV4-1 with TRBJ2-7; D not certain. The ends were cut back, 6 bases at V and 3 bases at J, with 6 bases in the middle. Per the germline V gene, CDR1 is MGHRA and CDR2 is YSYEKL. This CDR3 comprises 11 residues. The CDR3 sequence: CASRDGYEQYF. In DNA form, the CDR3 reads TGCGCCAGCAGGGACGGCTACGAGCAGTACTTC.

In regard to this clonotype: Just one base apart from a much larger clone, this may be a read error. This rearrangement joins TRBV12-3 or TRBV12-4 to TRBJ2-5; either TRBD1 or TRBD2 may supply D (5 bases each). The CDR3 is 14 residues long. CDR3: CACRLSRGDETQYF. The CDR3 DNA is TGTGCCTGCAGGTTAAGTAGAGGGGATGAGACCCAGTACTTC.

On this clonotype: A much bigger clone sits one base away, suggesting this may be a read error. V is TRBV20-1 and J is TRBJ2-7, with D unclear. From germline, CDR1 is DFQATT and CDR2 SNEGSKA (reference sequence). This CDR3 is built from 12 residues. V was shortened by 3 bases and J by 4 bases, with 10 bases between the two germline ends. The CDR3, as DNA: TGCAGTGCTAGTTCCAAGAGGTACGAGCAGTACTTC. It encodes CSASSKRYEQYF.

The genes are TRBV15 and TRBJ1-2; weak D call: TRBD1 (6 bases). The CDR3 sequence is 15 residues long. Trimming removed 1 base from V and 4 bases from J, with 13 bases in between. Germline loops: CDR1 LNHNV, CDR2 YYDKDF (reference sequence). The DNA of the CDR3 is TGTGCCACCAGCAGAGGAGGGGGGGACATCTATGGCTACACCTTC. Translation: CATSRGGGDIYGYTF.

This clonotype was found a few times. The rearrangement uses TRBV5-1 and TRBJ1-2; 7 bases agree with TRBD1. CDR3 length: 14 amino acids. Per the germline V gene, CDR1 is SGHRS and CDR2 is YFSETQ. Losses at the gene ends were 2 bases for V and 7 bases for J; bases not matched to a gene: 8. CDR3 nucleotides: TGCGCCAGCAGCTTTGGACAGGAAACGTCTGGCTACACCTTC. It translates to CASSFGQETSGYTF.

V usage is TRBV18 and J usage is TRBJ2-3; D is ambiguous. CDR3 length: 14 amino acids. Deletions cut 5 bases from V and 0 bases from J, with 9 bases between. Germline assignment: CDR1 KGHSH and CDR2 LQKENI. The DNA for the CDR3 is TGTGCCAGCTCAAAGACTGTAAGCACAGATACGCAGTATTTT. It yields the protein CASSKTVSTDTQYF. Variable domain in full (rest from reference TRBV18 and TRBJ2-3): NAGVMQNPRHLVRRRGQEARLRCSPMKGHSHVYWYRQLPEEGLKFMVYLQKENIIDESGMPKERFSAEFPKEGPSILRIQQVVRGDSAAYFCASSKTVSTDTQYFGPGTRLTVL.

This clonotype was picked up a small number of times. At one of its ends the junction is not consistent with the germline gene, which may arise from a read error. The chain recombines TRBV12-3 or TRBV12-4 with TRBJ1-2; 7 nucleotides match TRBD1. The CDR3 runs to 14 residues. CDR3 in DNA: TGTGTCAGCAGTGGACAGGCCCTTATCTATGGCTACACCTTC. This encodes CVSSGQALIYGYTF.